The T cell receptor (beta chain) under discussion was sequenced for a study of cytomegalovirus exposure and HLA in healthy donors. Vbeta (60) and Jbeta (13) primers were used in the PCR. The protocol was immunoSEQ multiplex PCR, while the TCRdb copy is restricted to in-frame clones and leaves out a portion. The sample holds about 120,000 clones, over 75% seen once. The CDR3 contains 15 residues. Trimming removed 2 bases from V and 0 bases from J, with 12 bases in between. Germline V lookup: CDR1 SGHKS, CDR2 YYEKEE (reference sequence). The TCR originated in a young man in good health and CMV-seropositive. The chain links TRBV5-5 to TRBJ2-7, with a tentative D call TRBD2 (5 bases). The sequencing input was PBMCs. CDR3 coding DNA: TGTGCCAGCAGCTTAAGGGAGTTTAGCTCCTACGAGCAGTACTTC. Its protein product is CASSLREFSSYEQYF.